This T cell receptor beta chain is from a study of CD8 T cells in Susac syndrome (dated by TCRdb to between 2019 and 2020). Turning to the overall study: Of the Susac syndrome patients who were sequenced, roughly 6 had clinically active disease and about eight were in clinical remission. At blood withdrawal, Susac syndrome patients were therapy-naive, treated with corticosteroids (with IVIg additionally given to some), or treated with IVIg alone. Whether CD8+ T cell activation and differentiation in Susac syndrome was antigen driven was tested using repertoire sequencing. General findings and caveats noted by the study authors: No clonal expansion was detected in the CD4+ T cell repertoire of Susac syndrome patients. The TCR sequencing and HLA analysis was acknowledged to have included a relatively small number of individuals.

High-throughput TCR beta sequencing profiled peripheral blood CD8+ and CD4+ T cells from healthy donors, Susac syndrome patients and multiple sclerosis patients. Recently defined diagnostic criteria for definite or probable disease were met by the Susac syndrome patients. Bulk CD8+ and CD4+ T cells were purified magnetically by negative isolation, whereas CD8+ TEMRA cells were enriched by FACS. Blood was collected in EDTA tubes and processed within 24 hours, with PBMCs isolated through density gradient centrifugation. PBMCs intended for TCR sequencing were cryopreserved in liquid nitrogen and were subsequently thawed in a 37 degrees C water bath. A purity of at least 90% was achieved for sorted or isolated CD4+, CD8+ and CD8+ TEMRA cells. This clonotype occurred a few times. Its cognate antigen has yet to be identified. No quality values exist for individual bases; no much larger clone is one base distant.

CDR1 and CDR2, per the germline V gene, are SGHTA and FQGNSA. The CDR3 starts with the cysteine, ends with the phenylalanine, and has 13 residues. The entry retains the CDR3 DNA only, 39 bases that are in frame from base 1. The junction shows trimming of 7 bases on V and 2 bases on J, plus 8 bases between the germline ends. RNA was extracted using the RNeasy kit, and roughly 0.5 to 1 microgram was reverse transcribed with random hexamers. The immunoSEQ multiplex PCR assay, which covers 54 Vbeta and 13 Jbeta segments, was used to amplify TCR beta CDR3 regions. PCR amplification bias was corrected by using a synthetic template baseline for primer optimization and computational correction. The paper's processing steps were these. Reads were annotated to V, D and J genes according to IMGT and were analyzed with immunoSEQ Analyzer, with only productive sequences retained. To calculate clonality, Shannon entropy was normalized by log2 of the number of productive unique sequences and then subtracted from one. For each patient and control, public and private clones were evaluated among the 100 most prevalent clones. Susac-specific clones were defined as absent from healthy and MS cohorts, roughly 1,100 published viral clones and other ImmuneACCESS disease sequences. The public reads were reanalyzed by TCRdb: fastp trimming at Q25, MiXCR alignment, in-frame beta chains only. Rows are unified per CDR3 protein, each entry keeping the most common DNA and genes. TCRdb's processing, not the study's, gives the V and J calls here. Recorded for this sample are roughly 190,000 distinct CDR3 sequences; more than 85% of them occurred a single time. Around 0.1% of the sample goes to the ten largest clones.

Sequencing was performed on CD4+ T cells from PBMCs. The chain uses TRBV7-2 and TRBJ2-2; the D gene identity is not certain. This receptor was identified in a human donor with Susac syndrome. This receptor carries the CDR3 CASKGPNTGELFF. The nucleotide sequence reads TGTGCCAGCAAGGGCCCTAACACCGGGGAGCTGTTTTTT.